This TCR beta chain was profiled in a study of cytomegalovirus exposure and HLA in healthy donors. The CDR3 is 15 amino acids. The germline V gene has CDR1 MNHEY and CDR2 SVGAGI. V shed 4 bases, J shed 1 base, and the junction held 4 bases outside the gene matches. PCR employed 60 Vbeta and 13 Jbeta primers. Repertoires were generated with immunoSEQ multiplex PCR, while TCRdb's copy carries only in-frame clones and drops some. In total, the table holds some 150,000 clones. The sample comprised PBMCs. The TCR comes from a middle-aged man in good health and CMV-seronegative. This chain joins TRBV6-5 and TRBJ2-7, with 10 bases fitting TRBD1. CDR3 amino acids: CASSSRDRGSYEQYF. CDR3 DNA: TGTGCCAGCAGTTCCCGGGACAGGGGATCCTACGAGCAGTACTTC.